This T cell receptor beta chain derives from a study of OX40 agonist ivuxolimab in advanced cancers. Broadly, across the study: The costimulatory receptor OX40 (CD134) was targeted by ivuxolimab, a fully human IgG2 agonistic monoclonal antibody. Intravenous ivuxolimab was administered to patients every 2 weeks at six dose levels: 0.01, 0.1, 0.3, 1.5, 3 and 10 mg/kg. Among the 52 dose-escalation patients, about 20 had hepatocellular carcinoma, roughly 15 melanoma, 9 renal cell carcinoma and 9 head and neck cancer. The dose-escalation cohort was about 86% male with a mean age of roughly 62 years, ranging from about 23 to 85. Prior anti-PD-1, anti-PD-L1 or anti-CTLA-4 therapy was permitted, and checkpoint inhibitors had been received by around 39% of dose-escalation patients. Partial responses occurred in three dose-escalation patients, of whom one had hepatocellular carcinoma and two had cutaneous melanoma. Peripheral TCRbeta sequencing aimed to test whether ivuxolimab altered TCR sequence diversity and caused clonal T-cell expansion. The paper describes the monotherapy dose-escalation part (N ≈ 52 patients) of the phase I trial of ivuxolimab. Results and caveats for the whole study, not just this receptor: In the 0.1-3.0 mg/kg groups, partial responders had among the lowest normalized peripheral clonal expansion, particularly in CD8+ T cells. After ivuxolimab, CD8+ T cells had more expanded clones than CD4+ T cells on average. The antigen specificity of the clonally expanded peripheral T cells was not determined. At doses of 0.1 to 3.0 mg/kg, clonal expansion of both CD4+ and CD8+ blood T cells was observed from baseline to week 6. Low levels of normalized T-cell clonal expansion were also shown by some nonresponding patients.

Patients with a history of autoimmune disease or receiving systemic immunosuppression were excluded from the trial. Peripheral blood for TCR sequencing was collected from all dose cohorts at baseline, on cycle 4 day 1, and on cycle 7 day 1. Samples came from an open-label, multicenter, first-in-human phase I dose-escalation trial of ivuxolimab. Adults with locally advanced or metastatic head and neck squamous cell, hepatocellular, melanoma or renal cell carcinoma were enrolled in the trial. CD4+ and CD8+ T cells were sorted separately from peripheral blood before TCR sequencing. The CDR3 sequence holds 16 residues, the cysteine and phenylalanine included. Here the CDR3 DNA is all that survives: 48 bases in frame from base 1. At the junction V is shortened by 4 bases and J by 12 bases; bases outside the gene matches: 15. Reading the germline V gene gives CDR1 LGHNA and CDR2 YNFKEQ. A remark on this clone: Which antigen it targets is not known. No base quality information exists; no much larger clone differs at one position.

For sequencing of the TCRbeta CDR3 region, genomic DNA was extracted from the sorted cells. The immunoSEQ Assay was used to sequence the TCRbeta CDR3 regions. In its TCRdb copy, this immuneACCESS table keeps in-frame sequences only and misses some clones. Where compared with another copy, unresolved V genes explain less than half of these, and the others have no known cause. In this sample the table shows 75,000 to 100,000 clones, approximately 80% of which occur a single time. The ten top clones hold less than 5.5% of the sample. Sequences were derived from CD4+ or CD8+ T cells sorted from blood, sampled in a trial of the OX40 agonist ivuxolimab. This TCR derives from an adult with an advanced solid tumor such as melanoma, head and neck, liver or kidney cancer. This sequence uses TRBV4-2 and TRBJ2-1; 10 bases in the middle match TRBD2. The nucleotides read TGTGCCAGCAGCCGAGTAGCGGGGGGCCGGCCGGAAGTGCAGTTCTTC. This is translated as CASSRVAGGRPEVQFF.